This T cell receptor (beta chain) was sequenced during a study of beta chain features in type 1 diabetes. Study-wide results and limits: For patients, the naive, central memory and Treg TCRB repertoires appeared more alike than for healthy donors. Within each of all four CD4+ subsets, Type 1 diabetes patients had TCRB CDR3s that were moderately but significantly shorter.

Germline V gene data show CDR1 as SQVTM and CDR2 as ANQGSEA. V lost 7 bases and J 4 bases, leaving 8 bases between the germline ends. CDR3 length: 11 amino acids. This clone was seen ten or more times. The antigen is unknown. Reverse transcribing all isolated RNA meant expressed TCRB transcripts were sequenced. TCRdb's table, derived via immunoSEQ multiplex PCR, lists solely in-frame clones and lacks some. The sample records a few hundred thousand clones, 15% being singletons. This TCR derives from a man in his late teens or twenties with type 1 diabetes. The chain joins TRBV29-1 to TRBJ2-1, with D tentatively TRBD1 (5 bases). What was sequenced was naive CD4+ T cells from blood. The chain's CDR3 is CSETVYNEQFF. The CDR3 DNA reads TGCAGCGAGACAGTTTACAATGAGCAGTTCTTC.